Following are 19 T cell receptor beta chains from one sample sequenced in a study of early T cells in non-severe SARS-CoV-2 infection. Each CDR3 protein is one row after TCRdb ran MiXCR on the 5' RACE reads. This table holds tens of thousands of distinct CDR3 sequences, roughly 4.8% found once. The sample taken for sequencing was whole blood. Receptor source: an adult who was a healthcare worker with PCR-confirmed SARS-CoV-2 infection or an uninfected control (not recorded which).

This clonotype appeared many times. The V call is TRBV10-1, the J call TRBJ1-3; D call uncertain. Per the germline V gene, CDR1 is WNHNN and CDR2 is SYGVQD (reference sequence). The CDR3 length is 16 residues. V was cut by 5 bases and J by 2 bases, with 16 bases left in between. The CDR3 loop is CASSPQPPGAGNTIYF. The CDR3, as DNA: TGCGCCAGCAGTCCTCAACCTCCGGGAGCTGGAAACACCATATATTTT.

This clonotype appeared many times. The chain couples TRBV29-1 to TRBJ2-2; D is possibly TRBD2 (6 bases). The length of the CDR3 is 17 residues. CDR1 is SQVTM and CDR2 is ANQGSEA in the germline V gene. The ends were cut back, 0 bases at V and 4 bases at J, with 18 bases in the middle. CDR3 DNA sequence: TGCAGCGTTGAAGATCGGAACGGGGGAGCACCCACCGGGGAGCTGTTTTTT. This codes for CSVEDRNGGAPTGELFF.

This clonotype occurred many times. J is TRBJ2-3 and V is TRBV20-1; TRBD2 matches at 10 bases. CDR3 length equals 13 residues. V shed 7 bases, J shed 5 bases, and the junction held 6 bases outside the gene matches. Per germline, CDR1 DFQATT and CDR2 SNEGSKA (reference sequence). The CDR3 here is CSVSLAGRDTQYF. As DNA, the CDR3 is TGCAGTGTCTCACTAGCGGGAAGAGATACGCAGTATTTT.

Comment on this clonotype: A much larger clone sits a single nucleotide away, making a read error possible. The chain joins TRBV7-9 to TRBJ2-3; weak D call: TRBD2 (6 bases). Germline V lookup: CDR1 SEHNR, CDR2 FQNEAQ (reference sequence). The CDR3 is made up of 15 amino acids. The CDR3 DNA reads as TGTGTCAGCAGCTTAGTGGCGGGGACGACAGATACGCAGTATTTT. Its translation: CVSSLVAGTTDTQYF.

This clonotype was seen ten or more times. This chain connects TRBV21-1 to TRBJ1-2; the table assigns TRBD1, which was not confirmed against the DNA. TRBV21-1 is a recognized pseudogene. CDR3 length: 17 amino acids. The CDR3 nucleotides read TGTGCCAGCAGCATAAAGCCGGGACAGGGGACTGTCGATGGCTACACCTTC. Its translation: CASSIKPGQGTVDGYTF.

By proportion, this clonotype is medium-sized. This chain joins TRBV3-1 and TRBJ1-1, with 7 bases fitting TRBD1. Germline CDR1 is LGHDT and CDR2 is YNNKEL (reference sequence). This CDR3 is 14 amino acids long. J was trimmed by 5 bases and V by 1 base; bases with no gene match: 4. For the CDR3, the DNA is TGTGCCAGCAGCCAAGGTACAGGGGCAACTGAAGCTTTCTTT. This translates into CASSQGTGATEAFF.

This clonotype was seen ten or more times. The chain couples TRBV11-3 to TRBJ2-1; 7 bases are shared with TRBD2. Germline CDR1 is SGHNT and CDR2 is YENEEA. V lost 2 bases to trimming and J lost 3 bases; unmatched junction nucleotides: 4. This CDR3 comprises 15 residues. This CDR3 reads CASSLSGVNYNEQFF. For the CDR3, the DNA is TGTGCCAGCAGCTTAAGCGGGGTGAACTACAATGAGCAGTTCTTC.

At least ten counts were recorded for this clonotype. In DNA form, the CDR3 reads TGCGCCAGCAGCTTAGGAGAAAACTATGGCTACACCTTC. Its protein product is CASSLGENYGYTF. This chain connects TRBV5-1 to TRBJ1-2, with D uncertain. The ends were cut back, 2 bases at V and 2 bases at J, with 7 bases in the middle. The CDR3 runs 13 residues. CDR1 is SGHRS, CDR2 YFSETQ, per germline.

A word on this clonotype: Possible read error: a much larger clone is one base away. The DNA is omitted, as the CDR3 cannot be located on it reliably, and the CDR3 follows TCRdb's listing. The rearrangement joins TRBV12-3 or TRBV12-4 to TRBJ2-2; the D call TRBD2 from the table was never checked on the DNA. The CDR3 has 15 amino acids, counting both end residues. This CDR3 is CASSFAPAGTGELFF.

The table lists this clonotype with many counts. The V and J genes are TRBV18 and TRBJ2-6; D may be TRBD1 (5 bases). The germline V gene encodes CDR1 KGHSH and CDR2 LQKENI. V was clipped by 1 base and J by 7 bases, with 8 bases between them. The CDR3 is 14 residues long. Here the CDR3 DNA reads TGTGCCAGCTCACCACAAGGGGAAGCCAACGTCCTGACTTTC. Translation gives CASSPQGEANVLTF. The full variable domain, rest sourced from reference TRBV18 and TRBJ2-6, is NAGVMQNPRHLVRRRGQEARLRCSPMKGHSHVYWYRQLPEEGLKFMVYLQKENIIDESGMPKERFSAEFPKEGPSILRIQQVVRGDSAAYFCASSPQGEANVLTFGAGSRLTVL.

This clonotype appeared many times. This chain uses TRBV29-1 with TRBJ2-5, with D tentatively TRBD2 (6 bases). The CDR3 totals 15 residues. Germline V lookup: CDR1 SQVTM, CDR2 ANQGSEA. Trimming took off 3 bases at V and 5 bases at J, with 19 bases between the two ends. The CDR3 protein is CSVESGTASGETQYF. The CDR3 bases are TGCAGCGTTGAGTCGGGGACTGCCTCCGGGGAGACCCAGTACTTC.

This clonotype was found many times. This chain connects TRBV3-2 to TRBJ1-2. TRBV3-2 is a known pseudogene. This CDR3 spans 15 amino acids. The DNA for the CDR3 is TGTGCCAGCAGCCAAGATAGAGACATCGAGAAGGGCTACACCTTC. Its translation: CASSQDRDIEKGYTF.

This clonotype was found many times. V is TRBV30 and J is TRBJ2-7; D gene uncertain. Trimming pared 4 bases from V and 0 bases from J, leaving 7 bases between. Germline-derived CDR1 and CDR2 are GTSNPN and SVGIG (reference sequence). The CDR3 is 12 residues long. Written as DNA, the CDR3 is TGTGCCTGGAAAGGCAGCTCCTACGAGCAGTACTTC. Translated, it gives CAWKGSSYEQYF.

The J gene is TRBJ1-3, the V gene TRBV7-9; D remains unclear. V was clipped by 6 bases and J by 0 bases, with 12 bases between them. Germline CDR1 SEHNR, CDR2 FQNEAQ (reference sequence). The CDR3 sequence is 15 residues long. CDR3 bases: TGTGCCAGCAGGCCAGACGGAAGCTCTGGAAACACCATATATTTT. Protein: CASRPDGSSGNTIYF.

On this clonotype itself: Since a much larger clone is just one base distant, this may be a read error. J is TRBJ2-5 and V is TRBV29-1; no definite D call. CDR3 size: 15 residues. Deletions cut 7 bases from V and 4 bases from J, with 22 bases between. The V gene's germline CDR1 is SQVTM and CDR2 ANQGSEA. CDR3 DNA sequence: TGCAGCGCATCAAGTGACTCCCCCTTGAGAGAGACCCAGTACTTC. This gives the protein CSASSDSPLRETQYF.

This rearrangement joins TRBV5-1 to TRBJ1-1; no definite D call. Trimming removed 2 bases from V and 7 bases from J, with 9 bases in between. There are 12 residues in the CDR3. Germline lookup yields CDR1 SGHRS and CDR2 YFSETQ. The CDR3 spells CASSFNTDEAFF. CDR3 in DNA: TGCGCCAGCAGCTTCAACACGGATGAAGCTTTCTTT.

The CDR3 DNA follows: TGTGCTAGTGGTAGACAGGGTATTATGTACGAGCAGTACTTC. Translation: CASGRQGIMYEQYF. The V gene is TRBV12-5, the J gene TRBJ2-7, with TRBD1 matching over 7 bases. Unmatched junction bases numbered 8, after V lost 5 bases and J lost 4 bases. The germline V gene has CDR1 LGHNT and CDR2 FRNRAP. This CDR3 region has 14 residues.

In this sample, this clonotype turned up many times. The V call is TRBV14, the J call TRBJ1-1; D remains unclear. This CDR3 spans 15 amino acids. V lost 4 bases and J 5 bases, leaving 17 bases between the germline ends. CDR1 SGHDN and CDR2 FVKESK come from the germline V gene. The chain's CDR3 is CASSLSGRGVTEAFF. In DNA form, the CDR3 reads TGTGCCAGCAGCCTAAGCGGGCGGGGAGTTACTGAAGCTTTCTTT.

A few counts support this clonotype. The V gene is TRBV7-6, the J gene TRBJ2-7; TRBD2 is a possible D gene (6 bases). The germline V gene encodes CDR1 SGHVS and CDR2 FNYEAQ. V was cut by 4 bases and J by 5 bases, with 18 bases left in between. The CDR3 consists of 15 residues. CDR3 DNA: TGTGCCAGCAGCTCGAAACCGGGGGTCGACCACGAGCAGTACTTC. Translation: CASSSKPGVDHEQYF.